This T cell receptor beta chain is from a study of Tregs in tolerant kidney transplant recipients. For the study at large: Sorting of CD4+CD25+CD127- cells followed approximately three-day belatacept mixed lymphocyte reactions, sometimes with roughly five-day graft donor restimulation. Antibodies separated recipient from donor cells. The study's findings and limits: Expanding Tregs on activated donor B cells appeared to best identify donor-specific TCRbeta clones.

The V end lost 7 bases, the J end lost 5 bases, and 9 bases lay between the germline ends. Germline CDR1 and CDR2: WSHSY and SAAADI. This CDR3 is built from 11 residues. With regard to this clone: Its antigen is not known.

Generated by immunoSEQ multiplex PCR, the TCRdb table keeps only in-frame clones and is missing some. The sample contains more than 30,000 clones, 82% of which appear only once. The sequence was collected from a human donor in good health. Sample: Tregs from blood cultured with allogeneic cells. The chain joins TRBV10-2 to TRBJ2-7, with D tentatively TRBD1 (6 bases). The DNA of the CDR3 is TGCGCCAGCAATGGGGGCAACGAGCAGTACTTC. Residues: CASNGGNEQYF.